Listed here are 24 T cell receptor beta chains from one sample, sequenced in a study of shared clonotypes between healthy human individuals. Sequencing was performed with immunoSEQ multiplex PCR; in TCRdb, only in-frame clones are kept and a portion is missing. The data show 85,000 to 100,000 clones, 68% seen once. Input material: memory CD8+ T cells sorted from blood. As to subset: CD45RO+ cells pooled with CCR7-negative TemRA cells. These receptor sequences come from a man younger than 45 in good health.

This clone was observed a handful of times. V usage is TRBV2 and J usage is TRBJ2-2; no firm D call. Germline assignment: CDR1 SNHLY and CDR2 FYNNEI. The V gene lost 2 bases and the J gene lost 0 bases, with 7 bases spanning the gap. The CDR3 runs to 15 residues. CDR3 nucleotides: TGTGCCAGCAGTGAATTAGGTCCGAACACCGGGGAGCTGTTTTTT. This sequence encodes CASSELGPNTGELFF.

This clone occurred many times. J is TRBJ2-1 and V is TRBV6-5, with unresolved D. This CDR3 is 14 amino acids long. Germline-derived CDR1 and CDR2 are MNHEY and SVGAGI. V was cut by 2 bases and J by 9 bases, with 14 bases left in between. The CDR3 is CASSYLADPGEQFF. The CDR3 DNA reads TGTGCCAGCAGTTACCTTGCAGACCCGGGTGAGCAGTTCTTC.

The chain links TRBV10-1 to TRBJ2-2; unclear D gene. The CDR3 sequence is 13 residues long. V was trimmed by 6 bases and J by 5 bases, leaving 10 bases between them. Germline V gives CDR1 WNHNN, CDR2 SYGVQD (reference sequence). CDR3 nucleotide sequence: TGCGCCAGCAGCGACCGGCTAACCGGGGAGCTGTTTTTT. Its translation: CASSDRLTGELFF.

The chain is built from TRBV5-1 and TRBJ1-4; D unclear. Trimming removed 3 bases at V and 3 bases at J, with 6 bases between. This CDR3 has 13 residues. Germline V gene lookup returns CDR1 SGHRS and CDR2 YFSETQ. As DNA, the CDR3 is TGCGCCAGCAGCTCCGGGCCTAATGAAAAACTGTTTTTT. Protein sequence: CASSSGPNEKLFF.

The rearrangement links TRBV18 to TRBJ2-7, with D uncertain. The CDR3 spans 13 residues. Germline CDR1 KGHSH, CDR2 LQKENI. Trimming took 6 bases from V and 3 from J, leaving 12 bases between them. The CDR3, as DNA: TGTGCCAGCTCGTTCTCATCTTTCTACGAGCAGTACTTC. Translated, it gives CASSFSSFYEQYF.

This clone was counted a few times. The chain recombines TRBV6-6 with TRBJ2-7, with 10 bases fitting TRBD1. The CDR3 has 14 amino acids. Germline V gene sequence: CDR1 MNHNY, CDR2 SVGAGI (reference sequence). V shed 5 bases and J 7 bases; nucleotides not matched to a gene: 8. The DNA for the CDR3 is TGTGCCAGCAGTACACCGGGACAGGGGAGAGAGCAGTACTTC. It codes for CASSTPGQGREQYF.

This chain uses TRBV7-8 with TRBJ1-5; no clear D gene. The V and J ends lost 5 bases and 3 bases respectively, with 5 bases between them. The CDR3 sequence is 12 residues long. CDR1 SGHVS and CDR2 FQNEAQ come from the germline V gene. The CDR3 protein is CASSPPNQPQHF. The CDR3 nucleotides read TGTGCCAGCAGCCCGCCCAATCAGCCCCAGCATTTT.

The CDR3 spells CASSLQFLLPAAGTTDTQYF. The CDR3 DNA is TGTGCCAGCAGTTTACAGTTTTTACTCCCTGCGGCGGGTACAACAGATACGCAGTATTTT. V usage is TRBV27 and J usage is TRBJ2-3, with D possibly being TRBD2 (5 bases). Germline V gene data show CDR1 as MNHEY and CDR2 as SMNVEV (reference sequence). The CDR3 contains 20 residues. The V and J ends lost 2 bases and 3 bases respectively, with 27 bases between them.

The rearrangement uses TRBV10-1 and TRBJ2-1; TRBD2 matches 9 bases. In germline, CDR1 is WNHNN, CDR2 SYGVQD (reference sequence). The V segment lost 2 bases and the J segment 4 bases; nucleotides outside the gene matches: 12. The CDR3 is 18 residues long. The CDR3: CASSEGFLAGRVYNEQFF. The CDR3 bases are TGCGCCAGCAGTGAGGGGTTTCTAGCGGGGCGGGTATACAATGAGCAGTTCTTC.

This clone appeared a single time. The chain recombines TRBV7-9 with TRBJ2-6; unclear D gene. V shed 2 bases and J shed 1 base, with 3 bases lying between them. The CDR3 is made up of 14 amino acids. Germline V CDR1 and CDR2: SEHNR, FQNEAQ (reference sequence). CDR3: CASSLRSGANVLTF. The CDR3 bases are TGTGCCAGCAGCTTAAGGTCTGGGGCCAACGTCCTGACTTTC.

The gene calls are TRBV28 and TRBJ1-5, with 8 bases identical to TRBD1. This CDR3 is built from 15 residues. V lost 4 bases and J lost 0; bases outside the gene matches: 2. From germline, CDR1 is MDHEN and CDR2 SYDVKM. In DNA form, the CDR3 reads TGTGCCAGCAGTTCGGACAGGGATAGCAATCAGCCCCAGCATTTT. Amino acids: CASSSDRDSNQPQHF.

This rearrangement joins TRBV6-1 to TRBJ2-7; D not resolved. Per germline, CDR1 MNHNS and CDR2 SASEGT. The CDR3 contains 10 residues. With 10 bases removed from V and 0 bases from J, the gap between germline ends came to 4 bases. CDR3 amino acids: CATNSYEQYF. CDR3 in DNA: TGTGCCACCAACTCCTACGAGCAGTACTTC.

This clone was seen only a few times. The chain combines TRBV28 with TRBJ2-7; TRBD1 matches at 7 bases. Germline loops: CDR1 MDHEN, CDR2 SYDVKM. The length of the CDR3 is 15 residues. V was clipped by 6 bases and J by 5 bases; unmatched bases: 13. CDR3 in DNA: TGTGCCAGCAGCCCAAACAGGGGAGAGGTCAACGAGCAGTACTTC. Translating it yields CASSPNRGEVNEQYF.

The chain couples TRBV6-6 to TRBJ2-5, with no clear D. The J call may be faulty, since TRBJ2-7 better matches the DNA end. CDR3 length: 12 amino acids. Germline loops: CDR1 MNHNY, CDR2 SVGAGI (reference sequence). CDR3 sequence: CASRSLAYEQYF. CDR3 sequence (DNA): TGTGCCAGCAGGAGCTTGGCCTACGAGCAGTACTTC.

The genes are TRBV4-1 and TRBJ2-2, with a weak D call TRBD1 (5 bases). CDR3 length: 15 amino acids. Germline CDR1 is MGHRA and CDR2 is YSYEKL. V was clipped by 2 bases and J by 5 bases, with 12 bases between them. CDR3: CASSQSPGITGELFF. The CDR3 DNA is TGCGCCAGCAGCCAATCGCCAGGGATTACCGGGGAGCTGTTTTTT.

The rearrangement joins TRBV28 to TRBJ1-3; 9 positions agree with TRBD1. V lost 4 bases to trimming and J lost 3 bases; unmatched junction nucleotides: 1. The CDR3 loop spans 14 amino acids. Per the germline V gene, CDR1 is MDHEN and CDR2 is SYDVKM. Here the CDR3 DNA reads TGTGCCAGCAGTTGGGACAGGGATGGAAACACCATATATTTT. This encodes CASSWDRDGNTIYF.

This clone occurred a few times. The chain carries TRBV7-2 and TRBJ2-7; 14 nucleotides line up with TRBD2. The ends lost 4 bases at V and 6 bases at J; junction bases unmatched: 2. Germline V gene lookup returns CDR1 SGHTA and CDR2 FQGNSA. The CDR3 has 14 residues. CDR3 nucleotide sequence: TGTGCCAGCAGCTCGGGACTAGCGGGAGTCGAGCAGTACTTC. Protein sequence: CASSSGLAGVEQYF.

Written as DNA, the CDR3 is TGTGCCACCGCGGGTGGGGGAGGGGGAAGTCGCAATCAGCCCCAGCATTTT. This sequence encodes CATAGGGGGSRNQPQHF. The genes are TRBV7-8 and TRBJ1-5; possible D gene TRBD1, 6 bases. Trimming removed 10 bases at V and 2 bases at J, with 24 bases between. Germline CDR1 is SGHVS and CDR2 is FQNEAQ. This CDR3 region has 17 residues.

This clone was recorded once. J is TRBJ2-7 and V is TRBV6-1, with TRBD2 matching over 10 bases. The CDR3 is 14 amino acids. V lost 7 bases, J lost 3 bases, and 6 bases stayed unmatched. Per the germline V gene, CDR1 is MNHNS and CDR2 is SASEGT. CDR3 sequence: CASTGLAGVYEQYF. The CDR3, as DNA: TGTGCCAGCACGGGGCTAGCGGGGGTCTACGAGCAGTACTTC.

V gene TRBV7-8 combines with J gene TRBJ2-3; TRBD2 matches at 12 bases. V lost 4 bases, J lost 4 bases, and 3 bases stayed unmatched. The V gene's germline CDR1 is SGHVS and CDR2 FQNEAQ. There are 15 residues in the CDR3. The CDR3 DNA reads as TGTGCCAGCAGCTCGACTAGCGGGAGATCAGATACGCAGTATTTT. Amino acid sequence: CASSSTSGRSDTQYF. The whole variable domain, filled in from reference TRBV7-8 and TRBJ2-3, reads GAGVSQSPRYKVAKRGQDVALRCDPISGHVSLFWYQQALGQGPEFLTYFQNEAQLDKSGLPSDRFFAERPEGSVSTLKIQRTQQEDSAVYLCASSSTSGRSDTQYFGPGTRLTVL.

The V and J genes are TRBV7-9 and TRBJ2-6; D gene ambiguous. This CDR3 has 18 amino acids. V lost 5 bases and J 0 bases, leaving 17 bases between the germline ends. Germline V CDR1 and CDR2: SEHNR, FQNEAQ (reference sequence). CDR3 in amino acids: CASSSRIETLSGANVLTF. DNA for the CDR3: TGTGCCAGCAGCAGCCGCATAGAAACCCTCTCTGGGGCCAACGTCCTGACTTTC.

As regards this clone: The sample carries other DNA sequences with the same CDR3. V is TRBV6-5 and J is TRBJ2-7; the D is unclear. The germline CDR1 and CDR2 sequences are MNHEY and SVGAGI. The CDR3 is 12 amino acids. Trimming left V 6 bases short and J 1 base short, with 7 bases between. CDR3 bases: TGTGCCAGCAGAGGGATATCCTACGAGCAGTACTTC. Protein: CASRGISYEQYF.

Concerning this clone itself: A much larger clone lies a single base off, so this may be a read error. The gene calls are TRBV6-1 and TRBJ2-6; D ambiguous. Trimming shortened V by 1 base and J by 0 bases, and 4 bases separated the two germline ends. Germline CDR1 is MNHNS and CDR2 is SASEGT. This CDR3 contains 15 residues. CDR3 sequence (DNA): TGTGCCAGCAGTGAAGGGCGCTCTGGGGCCAACGTCCTGACTTTC. It codes for CASSEGRSGANVLTF.

The rearrangement links TRBV28 to TRBJ2-7; D is possibly TRBD1 or TRBD2 (5 bases each). From germline, CDR1 is MDHEN and CDR2 SYDVKM. This CDR3 contains 13 residues. V lost 8 bases and J lost 4, with 15 bases in between. In DNA form, the CDR3 reads TGTGCCAGCGTCACCGGGACCGAATACGAGCAGTACTTC. Protein product: CASVTGTEYEQYF.